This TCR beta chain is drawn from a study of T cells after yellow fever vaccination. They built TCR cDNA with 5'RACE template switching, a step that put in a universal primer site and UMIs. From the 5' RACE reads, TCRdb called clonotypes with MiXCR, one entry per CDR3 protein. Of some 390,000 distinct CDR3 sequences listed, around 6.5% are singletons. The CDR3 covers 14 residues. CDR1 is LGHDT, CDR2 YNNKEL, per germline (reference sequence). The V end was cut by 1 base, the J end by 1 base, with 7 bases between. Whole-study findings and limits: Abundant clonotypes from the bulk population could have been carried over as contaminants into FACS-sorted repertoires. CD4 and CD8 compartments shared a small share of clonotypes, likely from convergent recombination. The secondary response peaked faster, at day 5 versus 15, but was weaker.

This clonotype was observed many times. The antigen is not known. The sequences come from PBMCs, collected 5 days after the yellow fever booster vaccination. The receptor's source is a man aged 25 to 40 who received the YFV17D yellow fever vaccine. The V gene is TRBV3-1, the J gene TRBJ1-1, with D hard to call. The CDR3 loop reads CASSQVAGNTEAFF. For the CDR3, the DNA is TGTGCCAGCAGCCAAGTGGCAGGGAACACTGAAGCTTTCTTT.